This TCR beta chain was sequenced during a study of cytomegalovirus exposure and HLA in healthy donors. Primers: 60 Vbeta forward and 13 Jbeta reverse. In the authors' methods: Later, 65 million to 90 million unique TCR beta chains were counted in an analysis, and approximately 9.9 million of them were shared. The table came from immunoSEQ multiplex PCR; TCRdb's copy has only in-frame clones and leaves some out. The V and J calls and clone size were taken over from that table, and D and trimming were inferred from the DNA. The sample has about 150,000 clones, about 9.1% seen once. Study-wide findings and caveats: The authors later linked a missense DCLRE1C variant to TCR beta V- and J-gene trimming. The study designated 150 to 200 TCR beta chains cytomegalovirus-associated. It was taken for granted in presence/absence analyses that sequencing depth across donors was roughly uniform.

Only a few counts were recorded for this clone. Its target is not known. The CDR3 loop spans 15 amino acids. Germline lookup yields CDR1 SGHDN and CDR2 FVKESK. V was clipped by 1 base and J by 3 bases, with 12 bases between them. This clonotype was obtained from a woman between 40 and 55 years old in good health and CMV-seropositive. Sequencing was carried out using PBMCs. The chain is built from TRBV14 and TRBJ1-2; D is unclear. For the CDR3, the DNA is TGTGCCAGCAGCCAAGCTGTTGGAGGGTACTATGGCTACACCTTC. Amino acid sequence: CASSQAVGGYYGYTF.